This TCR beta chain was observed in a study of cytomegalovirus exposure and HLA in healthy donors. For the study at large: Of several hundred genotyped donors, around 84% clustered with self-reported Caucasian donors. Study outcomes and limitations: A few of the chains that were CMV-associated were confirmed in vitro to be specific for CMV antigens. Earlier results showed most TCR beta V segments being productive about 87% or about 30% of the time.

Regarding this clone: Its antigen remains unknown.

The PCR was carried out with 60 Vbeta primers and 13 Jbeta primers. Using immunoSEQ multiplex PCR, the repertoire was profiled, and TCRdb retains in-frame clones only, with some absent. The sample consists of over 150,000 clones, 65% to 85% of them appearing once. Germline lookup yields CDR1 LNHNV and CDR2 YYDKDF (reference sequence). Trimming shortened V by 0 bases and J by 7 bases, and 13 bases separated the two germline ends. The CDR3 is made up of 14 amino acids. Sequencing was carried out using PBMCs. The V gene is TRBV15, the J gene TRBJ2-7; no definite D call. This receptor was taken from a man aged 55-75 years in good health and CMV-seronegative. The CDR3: CATSRDRSLGEQYF. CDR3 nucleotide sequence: TGTGCCACCAGCAGAGATCGCTCCCTCGGGGAGCAGTACTTC. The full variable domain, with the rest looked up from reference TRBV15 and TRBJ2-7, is DAMVIQNPRYQVTQFGKPVTLSCSQTLNHNVMYWYQQKSSQAPKLLFHYYDKDFNNEADTPDNFQSRRPNTSFCFLDIRSPGLGDTAMYLCATSRDRSLGEQYFGPGTRLTVT.